What follows is one T cell receptor beta chain and its context. Its antigen remains unknown. Through a sample-barcoded 5' primer and a J-beta primer mix, a second PCR was run for about 7 to 12 cycles. Every sample produced at least 3 million CDR3-containing paired-end reads. TCRdb fed the 5' RACE reads into MiXCR, producing one record per CDR3 protein. The sample has about 930,000 distinct CDR3 sequences; 29% are singletons. The entry originates in a study of blood T cells in healthy people across ages. Broader study findings: Older age went with lower TCR beta diversity per million T cells, in a roughly linear way. Shifts in expanded clonotypes may have been confounded by donor CMV status, which was unknown.

The same data also contributed to another study, on T cells of mothers and their children. Per that paper: Among related mother-child pairs, overlap was slightly higher than in unrelated pairs, though not significantly.

Sample: blood. The source is a woman between 35 and 50 years old in good health.

The CDR3 spells CASSPARTGTGGGTEAFF. CDR3 bases: TGTGCCAGCTCCCCAGCTAGGACCGGGACAGGGGGCGGCACTGAAGCTTTCTTT. The rearrangement joins TRBV18 to TRBJ1-1, with 12 bases fitting TRBD1. The CDR3 is made up of 18 amino acids. Germline assignment: CDR1 KGHSH and CDR2 LQKENI. The junction had 15 bases not matched to a gene; V was cut back by 6 bases and J by 4 bases. Looking up the rest from reference TRBV18 and TRBJ1-1 gives the full variable domain: NAGVMQNPRHLVRRRGQEARLRCSPMKGHSHVYWYRQLPEEGLKFMVYLQKENIIDESGMPKERFSAEFPKEGPSILRIQQVVRGDSAAYFCASSPARTGTGGGTEAFFGQGTRLTVV.